Below are 13 T cell receptor beta chains sequenced from a single sample in a study of T cells after yellow fever vaccination. One entry per CDR3 protein results from TCRdb running MiXCR on the 5' RACE reads. In the table there are about 340,000 distinct CDR3 sequences, 7.5% to 9% of which are singletons. The sequences come from PBMCs, collected on the day of the first yellow fever vaccination. The receptors derive from a man in his late teens or twenties who received the YFV17D yellow fever vaccine.

This clonotype was observed many times. V and J are TRBV5-4 and TRBJ1-1; D perhaps matches TRBD1 (6 bases). Germline V gene lookup returns CDR1 SGHNT and CDR2 YYREEE (reference sequence). V dropped 1 base and J dropped 4 bases, with 11 bases sitting between them. The CDR3 is made up of 14 amino acids. This CDR3 reads CASSLLGAGTEAFF. DNA for the CDR3: TGTGCCAGCAGCTTGTTGGGGGCGGGCACTGAAGCTTTCTTT.

This clonotype was found a few times. The J gene is TRBJ2-3, the V gene TRBV29-1, with 7 bases matching TRBD1. This CDR3 spans 13 amino acids. Trimming cost V 7 bases and J 2 bases; bases outside gene matches: 6. Germline CDR1 is SQVTM and CDR2 is ANQGSEA. CDR3 in DNA: TGCAGCGGAAGGGGGCGCCTCACAGATACGCAGTATTTT. This encodes CSGRGRLTDTQYF.

At least ten counts were recorded for this clonotype. CDR3 bases: TGTGCCAGCAGCGAGCGGGGGACGAACACCGGGGAGCTGTTTTTT. This codes for CASSERGTNTGELFF. The chain has TRBV4-2 and TRBJ2-2, with 8 bases matching TRBD2. CDR3 length equals 15 residues. V was pared by 5 bases and J by 0 bases, with 2 bases of the junction left unmatched. The germline V gene has CDR1 LGHNA and CDR2 YNFKEQ.

V usage is TRBV18 and J usage is TRBJ2-3, with 8 bases matching TRBD2. Trimming at V came to 3 bases and at J to 0 bases, leaving 5 bases not matched to a gene. The CDR3 consists of 16 residues. Per the germline V gene, CDR1 is KGHSH and CDR2 is LQKENI. CDR3 bases: TGTGCCAGCTCACCTACCGGGGGGGCTAGCACAGATACGCAGTATTTT. Its protein is CASSPTGGASTDTQYF.

The chain has TRBV20-1 and TRBJ2-1; TRBD2 aligns across 8 bases. This CDR3 is 14 amino acids long. Germline CDR1 and CDR2: DFQATT and SNEGSKA (reference sequence). V dropped 0 bases and J dropped 9; count of bases not matched to a gene: 7. In DNA, the CDR3 is TGCAGTGCTAGAGACCCCCGGGGGGGCAGTGAGCAGTTCTTC. It translates to CSARDPRGGSEQFF.

This clonotype was counted only a few times. In DNA form, the CDR3 reads TGTGCCAGCAGCCCGGGGACAGAGCAGTACTTC. As protein: CASSPGTEQYF. The chain joins TRBV11-2 to TRBJ2-7; D might be TRBD1 (6 bases). Germline CDR1 reads SGHAT; CDR2 reads FQNNGV. The CDR3 extends over 11 amino acids. V lost 5 bases and J lost 7, with 9 bases in between.

This clonotype was detected a few times. The chain links TRBV7-6 to TRBJ2-2, with D perhaps TRBD2 (5 bases). CDR1 and CDR2 from the germline V gene are SGHVS and FNYEAQ. There are 14 residues in the CDR3. V shed 5 bases and J shed 6 bases, with 13 bases lying between them. The CDR3 protein is CASSLLLEAGELFF. CDR3 sequence (DNA): TGTGCCAGCAGCCTTCTATTGGAGGCCGGGGAGCTGTTTTTT. Filled out from reference TRBV7-6 and TRBJ2-2, the complete variable domain reads GAGVSQSPRYKVTKRGQDVALRCDPISGHVSLYWYRQALGQGPEFLTYFNYEAQQDKSGLPNDRFSAERPEGSISTLTIQRTEQRDSAMYRCASSLLLEAGELFFGEGSRLTVL.

The chain carries TRBV6-2 or TRBV6-3 and TRBJ2-1, with 7 bases that match TRBD2. Germline V lookup: CDR1 MNHEY, CDR2 SVGEGT. V lost 10 bases to trimming and J lost 10 bases; unmatched junction nucleotides: 7. This CDR3 is 11 amino acids long. The CDR3 here is CATRSGDEQFF. CDR3 nucleotide sequence: TGTGCCACCAGAAGCGGGGACGAGCAGTTCTTC.

This clonotype turned up a few times. CDR3: CAWSGGTGRHQPQHF. CDR3 nucleotides: TGTGCCTGGAGTGGAGGGACAGGGAGGCATCAGCCCCAGCATTTT. The V call is TRBV30, the J call TRBJ1-5; 9 nucleotides align to TRBD1. Looked up from germline, CDR1 is GTSNPN and CDR2 is SVGIG (reference sequence). This CDR3 comprises 15 residues. Trimming cost V 1 base and J 5 bases; bases outside gene matches: 6.

In its sample, this clonotype was seen a few times. V gene TRBV6-1 combines with J gene TRBJ2-2, with TRBD1 matching 7 bases. The CDR3 has 13 amino acids. V gave up 11 bases and J gave up 2 bases; unmatched junction bases: 5. The germline V gene encodes CDR1 MNHNS and CDR2 SASEGT. CDR3 nucleotide sequence: TGTGCCGCCCGGGACAGTAACACCGGGGAGCTGTTTTTT. This codes for CAARDSNTGELFF.

This clonotype was detected a few times. The chain recombines TRBV5-5 with TRBJ1-2; perhaps TRBD1 as D (5 bases). The CDR3 has 17 residues. V dropped 4 bases and J dropped 3 bases, with 22 bases sitting between them. Germline lookup yields CDR1 SGHKS and CDR2 YYEKEE (reference sequence). The CDR3 DNA sequence: TGTGCCAGCAGCCCCTCAATTGGCCCAGGGATCTACTATGGCTACACCTTC. It encodes CASSPSIGPGIYYGYTF.

The V call is TRBV12-5, the J call TRBJ1-1; D possibly corresponds to TRBD1 (5 bases). This CDR3 region has 15 residues. From germline, CDR1 is LGHNT and CDR2 FRNRAP. The V end lost 6 bases, the J end lost 1 base, and 15 bases lay between the germline ends. As DNA, the CDR3 is TGTGCTAGTGGACTTGGCCGGGGCAGGAACACTGAAGCTTTCTTT. This translates into CASGLGRGRNTEAFF.

Ten or more counts support this clonotype. The chain recombines TRBV9 with TRBJ2-7; 14 bases match TRBD2. CDR3 size: 15 residues. The germline gives CDR1 SGDLS, CDR2 YYNGEE. V lost 2 bases and J lost 7; bases outside the gene matches: 5. For the CDR3, the DNA is TGTGCCAGCAGCGTGGGACTAGCGGGGGAAAGAGAGCAGTACTTC. This gives the protein CASSVGLAGEREQYF.